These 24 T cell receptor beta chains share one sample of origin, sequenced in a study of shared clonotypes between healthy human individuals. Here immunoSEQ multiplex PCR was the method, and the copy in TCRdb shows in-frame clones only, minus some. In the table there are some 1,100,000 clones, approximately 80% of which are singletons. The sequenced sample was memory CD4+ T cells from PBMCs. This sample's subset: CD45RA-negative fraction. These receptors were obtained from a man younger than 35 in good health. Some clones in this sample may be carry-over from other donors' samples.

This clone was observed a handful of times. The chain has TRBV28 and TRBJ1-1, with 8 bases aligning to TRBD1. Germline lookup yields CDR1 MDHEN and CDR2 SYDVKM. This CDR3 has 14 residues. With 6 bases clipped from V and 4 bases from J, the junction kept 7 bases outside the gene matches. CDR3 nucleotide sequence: TGTGCCAGCAGGTCCAGGGGGCCGGGCACTGAAGCTTTCTTT. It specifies CASRSRGPGTEAFF.

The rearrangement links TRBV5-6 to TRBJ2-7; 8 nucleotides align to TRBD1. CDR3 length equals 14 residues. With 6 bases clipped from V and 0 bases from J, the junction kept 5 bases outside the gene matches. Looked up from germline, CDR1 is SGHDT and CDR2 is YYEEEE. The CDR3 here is CASIGQGLSYEQYF. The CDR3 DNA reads TGTGCCAGCATAGGACAGGGCCTCTCCTACGAGCAGTACTTC.

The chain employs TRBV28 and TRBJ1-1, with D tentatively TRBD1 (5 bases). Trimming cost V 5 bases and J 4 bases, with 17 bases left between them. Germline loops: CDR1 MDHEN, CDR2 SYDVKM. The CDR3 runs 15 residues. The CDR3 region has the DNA TGTGCCAGCAGTCTAAACCCCTCCGGGGGCACTGAAGCTTTCTTT. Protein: CASSLNPSGGTEAFF.

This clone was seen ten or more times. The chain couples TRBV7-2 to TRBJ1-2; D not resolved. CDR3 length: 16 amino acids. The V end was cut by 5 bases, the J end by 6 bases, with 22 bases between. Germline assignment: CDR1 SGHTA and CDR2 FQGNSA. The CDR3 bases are TGTGCCAGCAGCCCGCACCTACAGCTTCCTGGGGATGGCTACACCTTC. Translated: CASSPHLQLPGDGYTF. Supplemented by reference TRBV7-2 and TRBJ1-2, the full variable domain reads GAGVSQSPSNKVTEKGKDVELRCDPISGHTALYWYRQSLGQGLEFLIYFQGNSAPDKSGLPSDRFSAERTGGSVSTLTIQRTQQEDSAVYLCASSPHLQLPGDGYTFGSGTRLTVV.

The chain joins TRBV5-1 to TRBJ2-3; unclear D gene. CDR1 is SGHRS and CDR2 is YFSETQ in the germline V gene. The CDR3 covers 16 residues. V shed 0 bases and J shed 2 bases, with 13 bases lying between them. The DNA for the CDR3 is TGCGCCAGCAGCTTGGCCTGGCGGACCCTCACAGATACGCAGTATTTT. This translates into CASSLAWRTLTDTQYF.

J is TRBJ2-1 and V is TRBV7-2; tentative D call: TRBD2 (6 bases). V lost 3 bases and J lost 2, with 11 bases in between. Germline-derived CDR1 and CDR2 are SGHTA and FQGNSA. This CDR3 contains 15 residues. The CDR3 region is CASSFRRVAYNEQFF. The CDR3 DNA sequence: TGTGCCAGCAGCTTTCGGAGGGTGGCCTACAATGAGCAGTTCTTC.

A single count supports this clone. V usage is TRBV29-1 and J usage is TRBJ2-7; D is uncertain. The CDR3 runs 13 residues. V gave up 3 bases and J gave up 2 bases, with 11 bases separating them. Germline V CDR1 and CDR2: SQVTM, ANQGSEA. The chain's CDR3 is CSVDGPGTYEQYF. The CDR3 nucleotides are TGCAGCGTTGATGGTCCAGGTACCTACGAGCAGTACTTC.

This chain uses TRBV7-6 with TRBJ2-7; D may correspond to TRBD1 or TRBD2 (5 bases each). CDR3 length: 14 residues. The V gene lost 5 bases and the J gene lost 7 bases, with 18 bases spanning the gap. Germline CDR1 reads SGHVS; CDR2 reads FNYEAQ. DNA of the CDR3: TGTGCCAGCAGCCCTGGGACCAGGATGGGGGAGCAGTACTTC. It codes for CASSPGTRMGEQYF.

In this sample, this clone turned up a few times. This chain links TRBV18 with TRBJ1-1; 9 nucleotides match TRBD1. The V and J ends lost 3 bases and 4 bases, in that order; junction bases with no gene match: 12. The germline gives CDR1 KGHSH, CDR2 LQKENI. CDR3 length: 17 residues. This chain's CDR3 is CASSPMDRGSLATEAFF. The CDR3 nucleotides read TGTGCCAGCTCACCCATGGACAGGGGATCATTAGCCACTGAAGCTTTCTTT.

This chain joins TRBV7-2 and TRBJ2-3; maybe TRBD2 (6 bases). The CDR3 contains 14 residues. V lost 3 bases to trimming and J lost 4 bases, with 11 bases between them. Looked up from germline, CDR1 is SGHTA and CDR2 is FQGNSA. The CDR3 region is CASSFSGTSDTQYF. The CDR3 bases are TGTGCCAGCAGCTTTAGCGGTACATCAGATACGCAGTATTTT. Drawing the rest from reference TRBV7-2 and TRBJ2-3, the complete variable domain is GAGVSQSPSNKVTEKGKDVELRCDPISGHTALYWYRQSLGQGLEFLIYFQGNSAPDKSGLPSDRFSAERTGGSVSTLTIQRTQQEDSAVYLCASSFSGTSDTQYFGPGTRLTVL.

CDR3 region: CASSISQGRSYEQYF. The CDR3 nucleotides read TGTGCCAGTAGTATATCCCAGGGAAGGTCCTACGAGCAGTACTTC. The chain is built from TRBV19 and TRBJ2-7, with a weak D call TRBD1 (5 bases). Trimming took 2 bases from V and 1 from J, leaving 12 bases between them. The CDR3 contains 15 residues. Germline-derived CDR1 and CDR2 are LNHDA and SQIVND (reference sequence). The complete variable domain, with remaining parts taken from reference TRBV19 and TRBJ2-7, reads DGGITQSPKYLFRKEGQNVTLSCEQNLNHDAMYWYRQDPGQGLRLIYYSQIVNDFQKGDIAEGYSVSREKKESFPLTVTSAQKNPTAFYLCASSISQGRSYEQYFGPGTRLTVT.

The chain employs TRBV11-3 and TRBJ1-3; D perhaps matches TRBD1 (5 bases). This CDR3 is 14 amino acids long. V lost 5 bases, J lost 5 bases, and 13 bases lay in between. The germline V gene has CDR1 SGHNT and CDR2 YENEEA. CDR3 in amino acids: CASSLGADRNTIYF. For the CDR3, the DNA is TGTGCCAGCAGCCTCGGGGCAGATCGAAACACCATATATTTT.

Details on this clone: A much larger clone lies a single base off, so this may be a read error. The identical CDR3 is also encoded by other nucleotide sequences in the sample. The CDR3 is CASSLGYSGNTIYF. The CDR3 DNA sequence: TGTGCCAGCAGCTTAGGTTACTCTGGAAACACCATATATTTT. V is TRBV7-9 and J is TRBJ1-3; D gene uncertain. This CDR3 is 14 amino acids long. Germline CDR1 reads SEHNR; CDR2 reads FQNEAQ (reference sequence). V was trimmed by 1 base and J by 0 bases, leaving 4 bases between them.

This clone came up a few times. The CDR3 DNA reads as TGTGCCAGCAGTTTCCGGACTAGCGGGAACACCGGGGAGCTGTTTTTT. As protein: CASSFRTSGNTGELFF. The chain has TRBV28 and TRBJ2-2; 10 positions agree with TRBD2. V shed 3 bases and J 1 base; nucleotides not matched to a gene: 2. The CDR3 is 16 amino acids. The germline gives CDR1 MDHEN, CDR2 SYDVKM.

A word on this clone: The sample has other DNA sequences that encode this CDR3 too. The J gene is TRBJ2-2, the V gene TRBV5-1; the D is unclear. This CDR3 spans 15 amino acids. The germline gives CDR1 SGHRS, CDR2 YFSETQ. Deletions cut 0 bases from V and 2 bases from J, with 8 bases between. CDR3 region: CASSLAGRNTGELFF. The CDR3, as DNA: TGCGCCAGCAGCTTGGCCGGGCGAAACACCGGGGAGCTGTTTTTT.

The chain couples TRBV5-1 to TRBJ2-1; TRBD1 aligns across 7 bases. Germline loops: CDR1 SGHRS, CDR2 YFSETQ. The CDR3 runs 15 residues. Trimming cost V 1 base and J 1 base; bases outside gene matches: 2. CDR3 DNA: TGCGCCAGCAGCTTGCAGGGGGAATCCTACAATGAGCAGTTCTTC. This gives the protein CASSLQGESYNEQFF.

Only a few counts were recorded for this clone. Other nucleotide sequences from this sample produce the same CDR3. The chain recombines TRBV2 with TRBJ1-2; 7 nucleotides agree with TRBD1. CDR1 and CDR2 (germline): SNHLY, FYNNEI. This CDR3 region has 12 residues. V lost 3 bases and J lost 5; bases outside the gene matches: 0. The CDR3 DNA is TGTGCCAGCAGTGACAGGGGGTATGGCTACACCTTC. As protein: CASSDRGYGYTF.

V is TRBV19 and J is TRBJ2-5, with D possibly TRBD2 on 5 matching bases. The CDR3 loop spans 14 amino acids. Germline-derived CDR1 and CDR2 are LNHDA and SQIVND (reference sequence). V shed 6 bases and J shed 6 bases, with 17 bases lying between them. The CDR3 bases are TGTGCCAGTAGGGTGGCGGGTAACGAAAAGACCCAGTACTTC. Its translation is CASRVAGNEKTQYF.

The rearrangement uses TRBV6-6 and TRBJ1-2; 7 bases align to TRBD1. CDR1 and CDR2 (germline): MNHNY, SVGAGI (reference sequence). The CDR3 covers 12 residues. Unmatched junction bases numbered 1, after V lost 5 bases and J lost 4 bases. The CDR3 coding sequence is TGTGCCAGCAGTAGGGACAGCTATGGCTACACCTTC. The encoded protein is CASSRDSYGYTF.

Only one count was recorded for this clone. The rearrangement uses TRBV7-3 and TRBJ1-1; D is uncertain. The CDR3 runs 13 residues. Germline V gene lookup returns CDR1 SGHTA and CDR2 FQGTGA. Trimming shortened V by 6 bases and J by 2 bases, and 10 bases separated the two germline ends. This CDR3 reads CASRLSGNTEAFF. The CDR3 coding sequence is TGTGCCAGCAGATTGTCGGGAAACACTGAAGCTTTCTTT.

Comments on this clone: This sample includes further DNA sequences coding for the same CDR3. As DNA, the CDR3 is TGTGCCAGCAGCGTAGGGGGGAATTCCTACGAGCAGTACTTC. It specifies CASSVGGNSYEQYF. The J gene is TRBJ2-7, the V gene TRBV9; D may be TRBD1 or TRBD2 (5 bases each). V lost 0 bases, J lost 1 base, and 8 bases lay in between. Germline V gene lookup returns CDR1 SGDLS and CDR2 YYNGEE. The CDR3 spans 14 residues.

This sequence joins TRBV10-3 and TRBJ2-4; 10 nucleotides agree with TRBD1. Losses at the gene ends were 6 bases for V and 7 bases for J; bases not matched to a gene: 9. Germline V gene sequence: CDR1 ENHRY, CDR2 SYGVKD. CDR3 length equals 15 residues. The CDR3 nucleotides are TGTGCCATCAGGGCAGGACAGGGGGGAGGTAACATTCAGTACTTC. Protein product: CAIRAGQGGGNIQYF.

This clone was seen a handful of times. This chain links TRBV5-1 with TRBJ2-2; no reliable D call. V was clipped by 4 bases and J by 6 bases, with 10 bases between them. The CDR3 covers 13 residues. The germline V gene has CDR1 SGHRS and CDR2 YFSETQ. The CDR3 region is CASSLGSAGELFF. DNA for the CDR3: TGCGCCAGCAGCCTCGGGTCCGCCGGGGAGCTGTTTTTT.

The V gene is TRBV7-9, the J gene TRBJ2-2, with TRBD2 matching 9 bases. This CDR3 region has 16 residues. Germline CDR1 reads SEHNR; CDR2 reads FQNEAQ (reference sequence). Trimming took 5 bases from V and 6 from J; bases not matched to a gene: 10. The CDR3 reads CASSPLLSGSSGELFF. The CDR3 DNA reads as TGTGCCAGCAGCCCTTTACTTAGCGGGAGCTCCGGGGAGCTGTTTTTT.